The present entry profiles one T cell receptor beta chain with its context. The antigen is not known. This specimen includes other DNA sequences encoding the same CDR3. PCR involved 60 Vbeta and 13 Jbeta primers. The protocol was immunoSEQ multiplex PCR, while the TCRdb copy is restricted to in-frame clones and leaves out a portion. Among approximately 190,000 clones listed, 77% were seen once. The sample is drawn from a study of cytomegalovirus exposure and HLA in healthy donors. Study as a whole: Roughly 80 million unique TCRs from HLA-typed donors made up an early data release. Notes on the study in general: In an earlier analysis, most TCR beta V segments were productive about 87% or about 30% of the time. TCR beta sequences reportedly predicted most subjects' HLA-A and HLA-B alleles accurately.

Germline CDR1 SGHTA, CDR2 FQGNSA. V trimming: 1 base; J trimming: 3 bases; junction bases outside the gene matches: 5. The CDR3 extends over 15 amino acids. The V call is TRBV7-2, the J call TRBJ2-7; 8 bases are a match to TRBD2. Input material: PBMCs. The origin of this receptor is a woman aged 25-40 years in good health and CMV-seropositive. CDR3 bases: TGTGCCAGCAGCTTAGGGGCGGGAGGCTACTACGAGCAGTACTTC. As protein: CASSLGAGGYYEQYF.